This record covers a single TCR beta chain. The antigen remains unidentified. Generated by immunoSEQ multiplex PCR, the TCRdb table keeps only in-frame clones and is missing some. Counted here are about 100,000 clones, approximately 89% occurring once; the ten biggest clones make up approximately 3.1%. This sample is drawn from a study of T cell responses to AZD1222 COVID-19 vaccine. Study observations and caveats: Compared with day 0, the breadth and depth of the Spike-specific TCR repertoire rose significantly after two doses of AZD1222. Seropositivity was recorded at baseline in only 5 or 6 AZD1222 recipients. Reportedly, nearly half the spike-specific TCRs target unmutated variant regions.

Germline trimming cut 10 bases from V and 2 bases from J; bases unmatched to any gene: 18. The CDR3 contains 17 residues. Germline CDR1 MDHEN, CDR2 SYDVKM. The chain recombines TRBV28 with TRBJ2-7; 9 bases are a match to TRBD1. This TCR derives from an adult in good health. Material: peripheral blood, obtained on day 0 of MenACWY control vaccination. CDR3 loop: CATFSSWDRDLTYEQYF. In DNA form, the CDR3 reads TGTGCCACCTTCTCGTCCTGGGACAGGGACTTAACCTACGAGCAGTACTTC.